Listed below are T cell receptor beta chains from one sample, sequenced in a study of cytomegalovirus exposure and HLA in healthy donors. Profiled with immunoSEQ multiplex PCR; TCRdb holds only in-frame clones, not every one. The sample shows over 90,000 clones, 63% of them seen only once. Sequenced material: PBMCs. The receptors were sampled from a human donor in good health. Both conserved end residues are part of each CDR3.

v_gene: TRBV30
j_gene: TRBJ2-1
CDR3aa: CAWRRATYNEQFF

v_gene: TRBV19
j_gene: TRBJ2-3
CDR3aa: CASSIDSVTDTQYF

v_gene: TRBV5-1
j_gene: TRBJ2-2
CDR3aa: CASSLVASRSEELFF

v_gene: TRBV4-1
j_gene: TRBJ2-1
CDR3aa: CASSQLLALNEQFF

v_gene: TRBV6-6
j_gene: TRBJ1-2
CDR3aa: CASSYKVGQGYGYTF

v_gene: TRBV7-9
j_gene: TRBJ2-7
CDR3aa: CASSLVAHNYEQYF

v_gene: TRBV6-5
j_gene: TRBJ1-1
CDR3aa: CASSDQQGRAFF

v_gene: TRBV19
j_gene: TRBJ2-7
CDR3aa: CASSIAAAYEQYF

v_gene: TRBV2
j_gene: TRBJ2-7
CDR3aa: CASSPGTAYEQYF

v_gene: TRBV6-1
j_gene: TRBJ1-3
CDR3aa: CASSVDRASGNTIYF

v_gene: TRBV6-5
j_gene: TRBJ2-1
CDR3aa: CASRAGTSSYNEQFF

v_gene: TRBV11-2
j_gene: TRBJ2-6
CDR3aa: CASSLRSGSPLSGANVLTF

v_gene: TRBV29-1
j_gene: TRBJ1-5
CDR3aa: CSAGDKRNQPQHF

v_gene: TRBV9
j_gene: TRBJ2-5
CDR3aa: CASSVGRTSGETQYF

v_gene: TRBV6-1
j_gene: TRBJ2-3
CDR3aa: CASSSGLFTDTQYF

v_gene: TRBV5-6
j_gene: TRBJ2-7
CDR3aa: CASSFRTGVYEQYF

v_gene: TRBV5-5
j_gene: TRBJ2-2
CDR3aa: CASRSGGRASGTGELFF

v_gene: TRBV15
j_gene: TRBJ1-3
CDR3aa: CATSRDGSSVGTIYF

v_gene: TRBV4-1
j_gene: TRBJ2-1
CDR3aa: CASSQQTLAGAVSGEQFF

v_gene: TRBV7-6
j_gene: TRBJ1-1
CDR3aa: CATGGWVWAMNTEAFF

v_gene: TRBV2
j_gene: TRBJ2-6
CDR3aa: CASEGQGPSGANVLTF

v_gene: TRBV19
j_gene: TRBJ2-1
CDR3aa: CASSMRSGAYNEQFF

v_gene: TRBV30
j_gene: TRBJ2-4
CDR3aa: CAWTTGLAGGAKNIQYF

v_gene: TRBV6-1
j_gene: TRBJ1-5
CDR3aa: CASSVGQFWGNSNQPQHF

v_gene: TRBV6-1
j_gene: TRBJ1-2
CDR3aa: CASSNKQGVNGYTF

v_gene: TRBV28
j_gene: TRBJ2-1
CDR3aa: CASSFASYNEQFF

v_gene: TRBV5-1
j_gene: TRBJ1-1
CDR3aa: CASSWGQGTEAFF

v_gene: TRBV29-1
j_gene: TRBJ1-1
CDR3aa: CSVNLANTEAFF

v_gene: TRBV7-8
j_gene: TRBJ2-6
CDR3aa: CASSSSSGANVLTF

v_gene: TRBV28
j_gene: TRBJ2-6
CDR3aa: CASSLGQTSGANVLTF

v_gene: TRBV15
j_gene: TRBJ2-5
CDR3aa: CATSRDVGHRETQYF

v_gene: TRBV5-6
j_gene: TRBJ2-7
CDR3aa: CASSLVSGRAHEQYF

v_gene: TRBV6-1
j_gene: TRBJ1-1
CDR3aa: CASTRLQGLNTEAFF

v_gene: TRBV5-1
j_gene: TRBJ1-3
CDR3aa: CASSLAGAGNTIYF

v_gene: TRBV29-1
j_gene: TRBJ2-7
CDR3aa: CSVLSGSFEQYF

v_gene: TRBV18
j_gene: TRBJ2-1
CDR3aa: CASSPPYSYNEQFF

v_gene: TRBV18
j_gene: TRBJ1-1
CDR3aa: CASSPTQGLLNTEAFF

v_gene: TRBV6-1
j_gene: TRBJ2-2
CDR3aa: CASLFRGLHRELFF

v_gene: TRBV4-1
j_gene: TRBJ2-7
CDR3aa: CASSQDPRGVRQTYEQYF

v_gene: TRBV30
j_gene: TRBJ2-1
CDR3aa: CAWSTGGGLGQFF

v_gene: TRBV6-5
j_gene: TRBJ2-1
CDR3aa: CATGRGYNEQFF